Listed here is a single TCR beta chain. Produced via immunoSEQ multiplex PCR; TCRdb's table is partial and in-frame only. The sample lists about 74,000 clones; 95% were seen once. The sample is drawn from a study of technical replicates of blood from a handful of donors. The origin of this receptor is a human donor in good health. The specimen sequenced was T cells isolated from PBMCs.

CDR3 residues: CASSLDGQKLRGISYEQYF. In nucleotides, the CDR3 is TGTGCCAGCAGCTTAGACGGACAGAAACTCAGGGGAATTTCCTACGAGCAGTACTTC. The chain recombines TRBV13 with TRBJ2-7, with D possibly matching TRBD1 (6 bases). This CDR3 is built from 19 residues. The germline V gene encodes CDR1 PRHDT and CDR2 FYEKMQ (reference sequence). Trimming left V 1 base short and J 1 base short, with 23 bases between.